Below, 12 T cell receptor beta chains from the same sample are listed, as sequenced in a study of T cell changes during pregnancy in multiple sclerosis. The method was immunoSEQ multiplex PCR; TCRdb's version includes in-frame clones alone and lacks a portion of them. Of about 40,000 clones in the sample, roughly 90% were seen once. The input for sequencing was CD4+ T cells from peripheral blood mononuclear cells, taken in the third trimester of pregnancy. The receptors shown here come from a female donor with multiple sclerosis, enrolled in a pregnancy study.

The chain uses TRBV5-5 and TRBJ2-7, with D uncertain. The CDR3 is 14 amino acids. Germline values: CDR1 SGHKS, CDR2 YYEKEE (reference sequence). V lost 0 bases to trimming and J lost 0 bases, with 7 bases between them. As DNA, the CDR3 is TGTGCCAGCAGCTTGGGCGGCAGCTCCTACGAGCAGTACTTC. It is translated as CASSLGGSSYEQYF.

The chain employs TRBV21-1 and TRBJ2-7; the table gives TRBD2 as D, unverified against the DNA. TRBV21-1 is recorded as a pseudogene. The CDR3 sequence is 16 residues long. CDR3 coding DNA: TGTGCCAGCAGCAAAGGATCCCTAGCGGGAGTAAGCGAGCAGTACTTC. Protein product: CASSKGSLAGVSEQYF.

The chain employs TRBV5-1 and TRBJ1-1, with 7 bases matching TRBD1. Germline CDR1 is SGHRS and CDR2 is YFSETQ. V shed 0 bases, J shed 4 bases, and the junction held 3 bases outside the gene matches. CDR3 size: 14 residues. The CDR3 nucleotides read TGCGCCAGCAGCTTGGAGGGGGCCGGCACTGAAGCTTTCTTT. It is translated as CASSLEGAGTEAFF.

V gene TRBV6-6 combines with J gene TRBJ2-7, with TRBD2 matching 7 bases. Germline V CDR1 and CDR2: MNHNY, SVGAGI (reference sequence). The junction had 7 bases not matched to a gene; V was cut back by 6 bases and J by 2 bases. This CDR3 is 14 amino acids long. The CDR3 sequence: CASSRRSGTYEQYF. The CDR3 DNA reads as TGTGCCAGCAGCCGCCGCAGCGGGACCTACGAGCAGTACTTC.

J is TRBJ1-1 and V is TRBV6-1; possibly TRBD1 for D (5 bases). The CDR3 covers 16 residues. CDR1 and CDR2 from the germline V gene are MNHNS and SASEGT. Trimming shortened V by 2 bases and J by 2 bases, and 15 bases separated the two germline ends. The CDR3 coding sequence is TGTGCCAGCAGTGAAATTCTGGGGCCTCTAAACACTGAAGCTTTCTTT. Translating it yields CASSEILGPLNTEAFF.

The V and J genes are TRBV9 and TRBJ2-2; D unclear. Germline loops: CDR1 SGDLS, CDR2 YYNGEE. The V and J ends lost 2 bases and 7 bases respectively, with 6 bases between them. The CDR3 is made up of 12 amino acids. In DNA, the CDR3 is TGTGCCAGCAGCGTCTATCTCGGGGAGCTGTTTTTT. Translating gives CASSVYLGELFF.

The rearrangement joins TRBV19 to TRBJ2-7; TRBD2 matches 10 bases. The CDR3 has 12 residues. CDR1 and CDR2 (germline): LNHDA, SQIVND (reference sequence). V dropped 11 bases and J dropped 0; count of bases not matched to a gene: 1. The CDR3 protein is CAASGSSYEQYF. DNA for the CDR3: TGTGCCGCTAGCGGGAGCTCCTACGAGCAGTACTTC.

The CDR3 region has the DNA TGTGCCAGCAGCAATCCAGGGAAGCGCCAGCATTTT. Its translation is CASSNPGKRQHF. This chain joins TRBV28 and TRBJ1-5, with D tentatively TRBD1 (5 bases). Per the germline V gene, CDR1 is MDHEN and CDR2 is SYDVKM. This CDR3 comprises 12 residues. Trimming pared 6 bases from V and 12 bases from J, leaving 15 bases between.

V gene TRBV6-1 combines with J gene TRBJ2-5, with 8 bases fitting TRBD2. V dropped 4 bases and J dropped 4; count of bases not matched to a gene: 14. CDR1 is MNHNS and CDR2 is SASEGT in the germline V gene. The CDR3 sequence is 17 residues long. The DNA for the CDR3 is TGTGCCAGCAGTGGGAAACTAGCGGAACCTAATCCAGAGACCCAGTACTTC. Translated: CASSGKLAEPNPETQYF.

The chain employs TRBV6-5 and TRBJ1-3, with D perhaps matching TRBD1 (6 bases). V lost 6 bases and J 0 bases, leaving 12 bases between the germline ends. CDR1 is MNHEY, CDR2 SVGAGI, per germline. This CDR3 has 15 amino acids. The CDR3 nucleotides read TGTGCCAGCAGGCGGACAGCTCTCTCTGGAAACACCATATATTTT. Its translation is CASRRTALSGNTIYF.

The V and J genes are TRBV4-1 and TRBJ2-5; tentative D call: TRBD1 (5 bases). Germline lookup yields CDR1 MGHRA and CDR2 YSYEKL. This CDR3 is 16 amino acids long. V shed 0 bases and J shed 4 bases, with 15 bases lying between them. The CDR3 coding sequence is TGCGCCAGCAGCCAAGATGACCAGGGTAGGCGAGAGACCCAGTACTTC. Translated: CASSQDDQGRRETQYF.

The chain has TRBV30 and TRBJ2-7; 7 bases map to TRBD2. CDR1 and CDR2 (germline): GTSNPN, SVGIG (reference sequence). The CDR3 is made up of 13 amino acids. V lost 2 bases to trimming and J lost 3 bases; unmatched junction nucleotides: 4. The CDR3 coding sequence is TGTGCCTGGAGTAGGACTAGTTACTACGAGCAGTACTTC. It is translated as CAWSRTSYYEQYF.